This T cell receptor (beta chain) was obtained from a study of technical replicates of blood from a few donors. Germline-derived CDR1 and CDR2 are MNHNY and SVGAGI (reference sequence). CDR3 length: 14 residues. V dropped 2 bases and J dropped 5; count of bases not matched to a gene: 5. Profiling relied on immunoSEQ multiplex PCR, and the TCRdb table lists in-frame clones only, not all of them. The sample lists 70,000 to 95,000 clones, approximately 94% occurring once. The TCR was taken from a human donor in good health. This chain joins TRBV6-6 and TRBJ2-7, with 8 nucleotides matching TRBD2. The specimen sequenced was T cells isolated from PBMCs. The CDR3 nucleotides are TGTGCCAGCAGTTACCGAGCGGGAGTCAACGAGCAGTACTTC. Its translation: CASSYRAGVNEQYF.